The clone carrying this T cell receptor (beta chain) has only a few counts. Its antigen remains unknown. The record originates from a study of response to subunit inactivated influenza vaccine. TCRdb re-analysed the RT-PCR reads in MiXCR, keeping a single row per CDR3 protein. Found here are under 750,000 distinct CDR3 sequences, approximately 10% of them singletons; the top ten hold roughly 10%. General study results and limits: The authors offered the suggestion that each seasonal influenza vaccination recruits few new T cells.

CDR1 and CDR2 from the germline V gene are SGHRS and YFSETQ. V lost 5 bases and J 4 bases, leaving 9 bases between the germline ends. The CDR3 consists of 12 residues. The sample in question was PBMCs from blood, obtained on the day of vaccination. The clonotype comes from a man aged 50-59 years who received an inactivated influenza vaccine. The chain links TRBV5-1 to TRBJ2-5, with TRBD1 as a possible D gene (6 bases). The CDR3 DNA follows: TGCGCCAGCAGGGACAGCGGAGAGACCCAGTACTTC. It is translated as CASRDSGETQYF.